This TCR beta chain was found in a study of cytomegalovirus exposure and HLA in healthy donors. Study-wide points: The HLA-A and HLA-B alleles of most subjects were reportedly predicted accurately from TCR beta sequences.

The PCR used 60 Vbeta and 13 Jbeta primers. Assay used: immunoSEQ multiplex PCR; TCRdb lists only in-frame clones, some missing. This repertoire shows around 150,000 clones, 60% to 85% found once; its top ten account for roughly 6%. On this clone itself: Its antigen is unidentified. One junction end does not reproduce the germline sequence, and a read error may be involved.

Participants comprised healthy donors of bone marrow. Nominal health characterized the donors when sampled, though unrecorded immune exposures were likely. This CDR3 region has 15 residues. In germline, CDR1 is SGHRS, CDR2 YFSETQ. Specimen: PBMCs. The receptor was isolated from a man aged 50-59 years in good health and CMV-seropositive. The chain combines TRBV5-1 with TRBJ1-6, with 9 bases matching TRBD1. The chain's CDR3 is CASTLWDRDNSPLHF. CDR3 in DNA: TGCGCCAGCACCTTGTGGGACAGGGACAATTCACCCCTCCACTTT.